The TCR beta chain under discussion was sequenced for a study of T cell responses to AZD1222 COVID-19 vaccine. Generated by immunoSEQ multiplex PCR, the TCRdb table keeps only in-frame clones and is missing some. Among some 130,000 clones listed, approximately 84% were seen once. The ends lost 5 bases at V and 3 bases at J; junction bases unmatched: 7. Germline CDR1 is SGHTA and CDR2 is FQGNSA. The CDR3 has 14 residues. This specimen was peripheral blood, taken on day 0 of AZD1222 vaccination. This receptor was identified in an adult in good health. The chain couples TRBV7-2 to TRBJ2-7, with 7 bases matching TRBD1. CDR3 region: CASSPTRQGYEQYF. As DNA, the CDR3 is TGTGCCAGCAGCCCCACTAGACAGGGCTACGAGCAGTACTTC.